The 30 T cell receptor beta chains presented below share a single source sample, sequenced in a study of technical replicates of blood from several donors. Libraries were prepared by immunoSEQ multiplex PCR; TCRdb keeps only in-frame clonotypes and omits some of them. Among about 70,000 clones listed, 95% to 97% were seen once. Specimen: T cells isolated from PBMCs. These receptors originate from a human donor in good health.

This chain uses TRBV19 with TRBJ2-7; TRBD1 might be the D (6 bases). CDR3 length: 15 residues. Trimming cost V 4 bases and J 0 bases, with 13 bases left between them. Germline V gene lookup returns CDR1 LNHDA and CDR2 SQIVND (reference sequence). The CDR3 is CASSRMWGPSYEQYF. The CDR3 nucleotides are TGTGCCAGTAGTAGAATGTGGGGGCCCTCCTACGAGCAGTACTTC.

This chain connects TRBV7-6 to TRBJ2-7; possible D gene TRBD2, 5 bases. Trimming stripped 2 bases from V and 1 base from J, with 6 bases between. The CDR3 runs 13 residues. In germline, CDR1 is SGHVS, CDR2 FNYEAQ. The CDR3 bases are TGTGCCAGCAGCTTATCGGGGTCCTACGAGCAGTACTTC. This translates into CASSLSGSYEQYF.

V gene TRBV4-2 combines with J gene TRBJ2-1, with D tentatively TRBD1 (6 bases). Per germline, CDR1 LGHNA and CDR2 YNFKEQ. The CDR3 is 16 residues long. V lost 1 base and J lost 4, with 14 bases in between. The CDR3 loop is CASSQVGQRIYNEQFF. In DNA, the CDR3 is TGTGCCAGCAGCCAAGTGGGACAACGTATATACAATGAGCAGTTCTTC.

The rearrangement links TRBV7-6 to TRBJ2-7; possibly TRBD1 for D (6 bases). Germline assignment: CDR1 SGHVS and CDR2 FNYEAQ. The V end lost 3 bases, the J end lost 2 bases, and 14 bases lay between the germline ends. The CDR3 length is 15 residues. The CDR3 sequence: CASSLAGQLTYEQYF. DNA for the CDR3: TGTGCCAGCAGCTTGGCCGGACAGCTGACCTACGAGCAGTACTTC.

The chain couples TRBV6-1 to TRBJ1-5; 7 nucleotides agree with TRBD1. The CDR3 sequence is 14 residues long. V was clipped by 8 bases and J by 3 bases; unmatched bases: 7. Per the germline V gene, CDR1 is MNHNS and CDR2 is SASEGT. This chain's CDR3 is CASQRQGPNQPQHF. Here the CDR3 DNA reads TGTGCCAGCCAGAGACAGGGCCCCAATCAGCCCCAGCATTTT.

V and J are TRBV5-4 and TRBJ2-7; TRBD2 is a possible D gene (5 bases). This CDR3 spans 14 amino acids. The V and J ends lost 3 bases and 4 bases respectively, with 14 bases between them. Germline V CDR1 and CDR2: SGHNT, YYREEE (reference sequence). The CDR3 nucleotides read TGTGCCAGCAGCTCCGGGGTAGTCGGGTACGAGCAGTACTTC. Protein product: CASSSGVVGYEQYF.

This clone came up once. The chain is built from TRBV19 and TRBJ1-5; TRBD1 is a possible D gene (6 bases). The germline gives CDR1 LNHDA, CDR2 SQIVND (reference sequence). The length of the CDR3 is 14 residues. V lost 7 bases to trimming and J lost 2 bases, with 12 bases between them. The CDR3 DNA is TGTGCCAGTAACGACAGGATTCGCAATCAGCCCCAGCATTTT. Its protein is CASNDRIRNQPQHF.

The chain uses TRBV6-5 and TRBJ2-7; 10 bases fit TRBD2. Per the germline V gene, CDR1 is MNHEY and CDR2 is SVGAGI. V lost 2 bases and J lost 4; bases outside the gene matches: 5. The length of the CDR3 is 15 residues. CDR3 in DNA: TGTGCCAGCAGTTACCAGGCTAGCGGGGGTTACGAGCAGTACTTC. Translating gives CASSYQASGGYEQYF.

This chain joins TRBV19 and TRBJ2-2, with TRBD2 matching 7 bases. The germline V gene has CDR1 LNHDA and CDR2 SQIVND (reference sequence). The CDR3 loop spans 15 amino acids. With 6 bases clipped from V and 7 bases from J, the junction kept 11 bases outside the gene matches. CDR3 sequence: CASRAFSGQNGELFF. The CDR3 coding sequence is TGTGCCAGTAGGGCCTTTAGCGGGCAGAACGGGGAGCTGTTTTTT.

The chain is built from TRBV18 and TRBJ1-4; 7 bases align to TRBD1. This CDR3 has 16 amino acids. Per the germline V gene, CDR1 is KGHSH and CDR2 is LQKENI. V lost 6 bases to trimming and J lost 5 bases; unmatched junction nucleotides: 12. This CDR3 reads CASSQRGGGENEKLFF. CDR3 sequence (DNA): TGTGCCAGCTCCCAACGAGGAGGGGGCGAGAATGAAAAACTGTTTTTT.

This clone was seen a single time. The rearrangement uses TRBV4-1 and TRBJ1-5; no reliable D call. Germline V lookup: CDR1 MGHRA, CDR2 YSYEKL. CDR3 length: 15 amino acids. V dropped 3 bases and J dropped 0 bases, with 9 bases sitting between them. CDR3 DNA: TGCGCCAGCAGCCAGCGAACAGATAGCAATCAGCCCCAGCATTTT. Translated: CASSQRTDSNQPQHF.

CDR3 nucleotide sequence: TGTGCCAGCAGCTACAGACTAGCGGGGGCCCCGCCTCTCAATGAGCAGTTCTTC. It specifies CASSYRLAGAPPLNEQFF. V is TRBV13 and J is TRBJ2-1, with 12 bases aligning to TRBD2. The CDR3 sequence is 18 residues long. The V and J ends lost 4 bases and 6 bases, in that order; junction bases with no gene match: 13. Germline CDR1 reads PRHDT; CDR2 reads FYEKMQ (reference sequence).

The rearrangement joins TRBV28 to TRBJ1-2, with D maybe TRBD1 (6 bases). V gave up 7 bases and J gave up 4 bases, with 13 bases separating them. Germline CDR1 MDHEN, CDR2 SYDVKM. This CDR3 region has 13 residues. The CDR3 coding sequence is TGTGCCAGCATTGGGGGCTCGAGCTATGGCTACACCTTC. Protein sequence: CASIGGSSYGYTF.

This clone was seen once. V is TRBV7-6 and J is TRBJ2-3; 8 bases agree with TRBD2. Germline V CDR1 and CDR2: SGHVS, FNYEAQ. The CDR3 spans 17 residues. The J segment lost 4 bases and the V segment lost 4 bases, leaving 13 bases of the junction unmatched. The CDR3: CASSSRGTGTSPDTQYF. The DNA of the CDR3 is TGTGCCAGCAGCTCCCGGGGCACCGGGACTAGTCCAGATACGCAGTATTTT.

The chain employs TRBV7-9 and TRBJ2-3; no reliable D call. The CDR3 length is 12 residues. Germline lookup yields CDR1 SEHNR and CDR2 FQNEAQ (reference sequence). V was shortened by 5 bases and J by 3 bases, with 6 bases between the two germline ends. Here the CDR3 DNA reads TGTGCCAGCAGCGTATCTACAGATACGCAGTATTTT. Translating gives CASSVSTDTQYF.

Only one count was recorded for this clone. The gene calls are TRBV9 and TRBJ1-1; D possibly corresponds to TRBD1 (5 bases). The CDR3 extends over 13 amino acids. Per germline, CDR1 SGDLS and CDR2 YYNGEE. V gave up 2 bases and J gave up 11 bases, with 16 bases separating them. The CDR3 sequence: CASSVSPGSLAFF. Here the CDR3 DNA reads TGTGCCAGCAGCGTGTCTCCAGGGTCCTTGGCTTTCTTT.

This chain joins TRBV4-1 and TRBJ1-1, with TRBD1 matching over 10 bases. The trim removed 5 bases at V and 3 bases at J, leaving 12 bases unmatched. From germline, CDR1 is MGHRA and CDR2 YSYEKL. CDR3 length: 17 residues. The CDR3 DNA follows: TGCGCCAGCAGCGCGACAGGGGGCGCGTTTTCAGACACTGAAGCTTTCTTT. Translated, it gives CASSATGGAFSDTEAFF.

The rearrangement uses TRBV5-6 and TRBJ1-4; no firm D call. The CDR3 length is 14 residues. The germline gives CDR1 SGHDT, CDR2 YYEEEE. Trimming took 4 bases from V and 4 from J, leaving 11 bases between them. The CDR3 DNA follows: TGTGCCAGCAGCCAGGTGGGAGTTAATGAAAAACTGTTTTTT. Protein: CASSQVGVNEKLFF.

CDR3 region: CASSPLPASYLYNSPLHF. The CDR3 DNA sequence: TGTGCCAGCTCACCACTGCCAGCGTCTTACTTATATAATTCACCCCTCCACTTT. The chain joins TRBV18 to TRBJ1-6; D call uncertain. The CDR3 runs to 18 residues. Germline V CDR1 and CDR2: KGHSH, LQKENI. V lost 1 base to trimming and J lost 4 bases, with 17 bases between them.

The chain links TRBV5-1 to TRBJ2-7; maybe TRBD2 (6 bases). CDR1 and CDR2 from the germline V gene are SGHRS and YFSETQ. Trimming cost V 0 bases and J 5 bases, with 12 bases left between them. This CDR3 spans 14 amino acids. CDR3 protein: CASSLVGGNHEQYF. In DNA, the CDR3 is TGCGCCAGCAGCTTGGTGGGCGGGAACCACGAGCAGTACTTC. The whole variable domain, remainder taken from reference TRBV5-1 and TRBJ2-7, is KAGVTQTPRYLIKTRGQQVTLSCSPISGHRSVSWYQQTPGQGLQFLFEYFSETQRNKGNFPGRFSGRQFSNSRSEMNVSTLELGDSALYLCASSLVGGNHEQYFGPGTRLTVT.

This chain joins TRBV9 and TRBJ2-2; D is uncertain. CDR3 length: 15 residues. Trimming stripped 0 bases from V and 4 bases from J, with 10 bases between. In germline, CDR1 is SGDLS, CDR2 YYNGEE. The CDR3 here is CASSVVVGVTGELFF. The CDR3 DNA is TGTGCCAGCAGCGTAGTGGTAGGAGTCACCGGGGAGCTGTTTTTT.

The chain carries TRBV10-3 and TRBJ2-2; 9 nucleotides match TRBD1. The CDR3 consists of 15 residues. The ends lost 4 bases at V and 6 bases at J; junction bases unmatched: 6. The germline gives CDR1 ENHRY, CDR2 SYGVKD. The chain's CDR3 is CAISVRQGEAGELFF. CDR3 bases: TGTGCCATCAGTGTAAGACAGGGGGAGGCCGGGGAGCTGTTTTTT.

The chain employs TRBV5-1 and TRBJ1-1, with a weak D call TRBD1 (5 bases). Between the trimmed V and J ends, which lost 0 bases and 3 bases, there was a span of 18 bases. CDR1 and CDR2 from the germline V gene are SGHRS and YFSETQ. This CDR3 comprises 17 residues. The CDR3 loop reads CASSLAAGGWGDTEAFF. Here the CDR3 DNA reads TGCGCCAGCAGCTTGGCCGCTGGAGGGTGGGGGGACACTGAAGCTTTCTTT.

The chain recombines TRBV7-3 with TRBJ1-1; no firm D call. V was cut by 5 bases and J by 2 bases, with 9 bases left in between. Germline V gene lookup returns CDR1 SGHTA and CDR2 FQGTGA. This CDR3 comprises 13 residues. CDR3 in amino acids: CASSDNRNTEAFF. The CDR3 DNA reads as TGTGCCAGCAGCGACAACCGAAACACTGAAGCTTTCTTT.

The chain is built from TRBV6-5 and TRBJ1-6; 8 bases fit TRBD1. The CDR3 extends over 16 amino acids. CDR1 and CDR2 (germline): MNHEY, SVGAGI. V was pared by 2 bases and J by 7 bases, with 7 bases of the junction left unmatched. CDR3 sequence reads: CASSYTRTGRNSPLHF. The CDR3 nucleotides read TGTGCCAGCAGTTACACACGGACAGGGAGGAATTCACCCCTCCACTTT.

The chain couples TRBV7-2 to TRBJ2-1; 7 positions match TRBD2. Losses at the gene ends were 7 bases for V and 7 bases for J; bases not matched to a gene: 7. Germline CDR1 SGHTA, CDR2 FQGNSA. CDR3 length: 13 amino acids. The CDR3 loop is CASTPAGRNEQFF. CDR3 DNA: TGTGCCAGCACCCCCGCCGGGAGGAATGAGCAGTTCTTC.

In its sample, this clone was seen once. This chain uses TRBV19 with TRBJ2-7; possibly TRBD1 for D (7 bases). The CDR3 consists of 13 residues. Germline V gene data show CDR1 as LNHDA and CDR2 as SQIVND (reference sequence). Trimming pared 6 bases from V and 5 bases from J, leaving 14 bases between. CDR3 nucleotides: TGTGCCAGTAGCAACCAGGGGGGCCACGAGCAGTACTTC. This codes for CASSNQGGHEQYF.

This chain joins TRBV6-5 and TRBJ2-1, with D maybe TRBD2 (5 bases). Germline V gene sequence: CDR1 MNHEY, CDR2 SVGAGI. V lost 6 bases and J lost 9, with 21 bases in between. CDR3 length: 15 amino acids. CDR3 amino acids: CASRPPGRLRSEQFF. The CDR3, as DNA: TGTGCCAGCAGACCACCGGGAAGGTTGCGGAGTGAGCAGTTCTTC.

The CDR3 bases are TGCGCCAGCAGCCAGGAACCGGGACAGGGACGGGAAAAACTGTTTTTT. It specifies CASSQEPGQGREKLFF. The genes are TRBV4-1 and TRBJ1-4; 9 nucleotides match TRBD1. The germline V gene encodes CDR1 MGHRA and CDR2 YSYEKL. The CDR3 length is 16 residues. The J segment lost 8 bases and the V segment lost 3 bases, leaving 10 bases of the junction unmatched.

The rearrangement joins TRBV10-3 to TRBJ2-1, with a weak D call TRBD2 (6 bases). The CDR3 runs 13 residues. Germline values: CDR1 ENHRY, CDR2 SYGVKD. Trimming pared 7 bases from V and 6 bases from J, leaving 13 bases between. CDR3 sequence (DNA): TGTGCCATCATGGGACCCGGGGGCAATGAGCAGTTCTTC. Translation: CAIMGPGGNEQFF.